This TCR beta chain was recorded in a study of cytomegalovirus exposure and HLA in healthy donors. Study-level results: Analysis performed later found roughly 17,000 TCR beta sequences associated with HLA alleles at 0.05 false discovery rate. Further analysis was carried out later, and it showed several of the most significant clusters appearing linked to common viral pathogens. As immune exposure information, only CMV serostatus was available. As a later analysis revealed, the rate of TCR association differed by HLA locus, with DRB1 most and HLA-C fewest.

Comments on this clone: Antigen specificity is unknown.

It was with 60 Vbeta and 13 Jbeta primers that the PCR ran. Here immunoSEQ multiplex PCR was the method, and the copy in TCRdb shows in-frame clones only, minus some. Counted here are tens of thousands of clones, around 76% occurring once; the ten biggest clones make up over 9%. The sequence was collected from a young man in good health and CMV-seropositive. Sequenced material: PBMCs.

CDR3 DNA: TGTGCCAGCAGCTTCCGGGACAGGGGAACCCTAGACTACGAGCAGTACTTC. Protein: CASSFRDRGTLDYEQYF. The chain is built from TRBV7-3 and TRBJ2-7; 10 bases align to TRBD1. The V segment lost 3 bases and the J segment 3 bases; nucleotides outside the gene matches: 11. The CDR3 totals 17 residues. Germline V gene data show CDR1 as SGHTA and CDR2 as FQGTGA.